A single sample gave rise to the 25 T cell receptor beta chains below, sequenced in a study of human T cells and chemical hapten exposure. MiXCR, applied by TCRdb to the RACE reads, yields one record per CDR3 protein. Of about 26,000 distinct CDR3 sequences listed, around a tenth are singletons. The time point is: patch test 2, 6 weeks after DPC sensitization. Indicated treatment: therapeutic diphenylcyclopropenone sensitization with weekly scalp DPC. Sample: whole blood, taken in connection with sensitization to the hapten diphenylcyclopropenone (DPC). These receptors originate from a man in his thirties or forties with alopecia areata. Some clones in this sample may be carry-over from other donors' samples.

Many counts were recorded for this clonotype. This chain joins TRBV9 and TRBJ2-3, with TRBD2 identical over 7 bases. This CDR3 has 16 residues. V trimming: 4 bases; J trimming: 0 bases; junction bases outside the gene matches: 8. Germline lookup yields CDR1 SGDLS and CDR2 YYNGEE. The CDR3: CASSPTGGLSTDTQYF. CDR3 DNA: TGTGCCAGCAGCCCAACTGGGGGACTAAGCACAGATACGCAGTATTTT.

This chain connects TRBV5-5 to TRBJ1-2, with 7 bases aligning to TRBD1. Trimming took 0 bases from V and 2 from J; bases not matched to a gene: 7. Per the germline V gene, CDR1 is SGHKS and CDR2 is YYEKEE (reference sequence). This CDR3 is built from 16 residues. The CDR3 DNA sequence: TGTGCCAGCAGCTTGGCTCCGCAGGGGGGGAACTATGGCTACACCTTC. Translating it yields CASSLAPQGGNYGYTF.

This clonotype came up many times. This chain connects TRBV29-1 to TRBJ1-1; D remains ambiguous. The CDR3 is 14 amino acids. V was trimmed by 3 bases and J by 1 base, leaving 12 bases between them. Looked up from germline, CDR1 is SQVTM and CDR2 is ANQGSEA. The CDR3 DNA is TGCAGCGTTGATGTGGAATTGGAGAACACTGAAGCTTTCTTT. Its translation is CSVDVELENTEAFF.

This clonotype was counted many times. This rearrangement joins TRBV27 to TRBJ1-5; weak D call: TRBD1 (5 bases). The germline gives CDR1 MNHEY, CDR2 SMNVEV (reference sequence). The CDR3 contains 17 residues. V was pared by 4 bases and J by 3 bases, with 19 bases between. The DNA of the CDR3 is TGTGCCAGCAGTTCGCTCCAGGGACCGAACGCCAATCAGCCCCAGCATTTT. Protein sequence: CASSSLQGPNANQPQHF.

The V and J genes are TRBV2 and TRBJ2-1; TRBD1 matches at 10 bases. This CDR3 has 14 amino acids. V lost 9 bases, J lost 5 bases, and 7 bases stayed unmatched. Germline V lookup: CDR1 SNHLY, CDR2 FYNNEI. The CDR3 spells CARSTGTGDNEQFF. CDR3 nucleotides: TGTGCCAGGTCAACCGGGACAGGGGACAATGAGCAGTTCTTC.

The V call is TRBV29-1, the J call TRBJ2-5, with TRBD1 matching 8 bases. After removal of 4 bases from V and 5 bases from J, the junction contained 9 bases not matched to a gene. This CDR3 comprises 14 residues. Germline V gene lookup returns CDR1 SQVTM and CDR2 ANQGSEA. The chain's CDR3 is CSVGNQGARETQYF. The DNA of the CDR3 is TGCAGCGTTGGGAACCAGGGGGCTCGGGAGACCCAGTACTTC.

The chain's CDR3 is CASSSIYEQYF. The CDR3 bases are TGTGCCAGCAGCTCCATCTACGAGCAGTACTTC. This chain uses TRBV7-2 with TRBJ2-7, with D uncertain. The length of the CDR3 is 11 residues. Trimming stripped 4 bases from V and 3 bases from J, with 4 bases between. CDR1 is SGHTA, CDR2 FQGNSA, per germline.

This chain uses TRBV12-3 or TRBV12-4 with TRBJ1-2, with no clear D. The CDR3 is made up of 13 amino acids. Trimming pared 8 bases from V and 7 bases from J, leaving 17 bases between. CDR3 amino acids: CASGEAPLGGYTF. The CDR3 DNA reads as TGTGCCAGCGGGGAGGCCCCCCTCGGTGGCTACACCTTC.

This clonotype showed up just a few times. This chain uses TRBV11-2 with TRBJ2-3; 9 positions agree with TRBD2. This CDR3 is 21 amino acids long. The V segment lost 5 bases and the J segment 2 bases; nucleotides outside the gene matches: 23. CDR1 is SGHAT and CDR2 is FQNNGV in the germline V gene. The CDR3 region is CASSRKGLAGTNSPLTDTQYF. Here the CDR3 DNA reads TGTGCCAGCAGCCGCAAGGGGCTAGCGGGAACTAACTCCCCGCTCACAGATACGCAGTATTTT.

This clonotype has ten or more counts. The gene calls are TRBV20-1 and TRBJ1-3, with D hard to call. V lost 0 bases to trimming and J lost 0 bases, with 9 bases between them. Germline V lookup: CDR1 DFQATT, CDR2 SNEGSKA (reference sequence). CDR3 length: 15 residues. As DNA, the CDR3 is TGCAGTGCTAGAGATTCCGGGAACTCTGGAAACACCATATATTTT. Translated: CSARDSGNSGNTIYF.

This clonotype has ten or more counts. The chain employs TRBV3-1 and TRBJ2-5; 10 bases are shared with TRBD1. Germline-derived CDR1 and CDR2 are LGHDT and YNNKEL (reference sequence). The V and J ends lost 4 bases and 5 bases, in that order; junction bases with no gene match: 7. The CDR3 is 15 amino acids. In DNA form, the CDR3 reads TGTGCCAGCAGCCTGAGGACAGGGGGAACGGAGACCCAGTACTTC. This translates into CASSLRTGGTETQYF.

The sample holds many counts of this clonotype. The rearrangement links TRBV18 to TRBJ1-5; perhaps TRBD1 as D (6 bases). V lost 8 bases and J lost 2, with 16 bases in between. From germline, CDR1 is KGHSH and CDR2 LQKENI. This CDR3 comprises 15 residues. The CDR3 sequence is CASANREEGNQPQHF. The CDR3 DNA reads TGTGCCAGCGCGAACAGGGAAGAAGGCAATCAGCCCCAGCATTTT.

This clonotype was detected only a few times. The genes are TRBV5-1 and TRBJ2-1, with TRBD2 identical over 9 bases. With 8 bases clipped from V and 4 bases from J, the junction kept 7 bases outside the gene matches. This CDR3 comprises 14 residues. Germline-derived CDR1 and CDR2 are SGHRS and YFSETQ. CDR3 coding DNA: TGCGCCAGTCGGACTAGCGACTTTTACAATGAGCAGTTCTTC. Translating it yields CASRTSDFYNEQFF.

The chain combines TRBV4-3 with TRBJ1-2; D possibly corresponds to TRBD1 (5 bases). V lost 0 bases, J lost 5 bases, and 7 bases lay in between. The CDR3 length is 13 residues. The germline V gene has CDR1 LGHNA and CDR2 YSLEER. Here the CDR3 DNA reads TGCGCCAGCAGCCAAGATAAGGGGTATGGCTACACCTTC. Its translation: CASSQDKGYGYTF.

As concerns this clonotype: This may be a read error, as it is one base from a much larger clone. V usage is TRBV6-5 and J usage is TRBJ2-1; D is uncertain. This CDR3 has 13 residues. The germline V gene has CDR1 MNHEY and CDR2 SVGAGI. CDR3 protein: CASSYEPSNERFF. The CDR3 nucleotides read TGTGCCAGCAGTTACGAACCCTCCAATGAGCGGTTCTTC.

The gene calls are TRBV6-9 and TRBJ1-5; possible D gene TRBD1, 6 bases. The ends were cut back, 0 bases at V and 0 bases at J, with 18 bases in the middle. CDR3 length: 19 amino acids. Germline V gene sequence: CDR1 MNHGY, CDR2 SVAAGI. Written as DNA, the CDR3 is TGTGCCAGCAGTTATTCGAATCAACCCAAGGGGGATAGCAATCAGCCCCAGCATTTT. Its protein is CASSYSNQPKGDSNQPQHF.

The CDR3 loop is CASSPAGTSGGLSSYNEQFF. CDR3 nucleotides: TGTGCCAGCAGTCCGGCCGGGACTAGCGGGGGACTATCCTCCTACAATGAGCAGTTCTTC. This chain connects TRBV6-2 or TRBV6-3 to TRBJ2-1; 14 bases align to TRBD2. CDR1 is MNHEY, CDR2 SVGEGT, per germline. V was pared by 5 bases and J by 0 bases, with 12 bases of the junction left unmatched. CDR3 length equals 20 residues.

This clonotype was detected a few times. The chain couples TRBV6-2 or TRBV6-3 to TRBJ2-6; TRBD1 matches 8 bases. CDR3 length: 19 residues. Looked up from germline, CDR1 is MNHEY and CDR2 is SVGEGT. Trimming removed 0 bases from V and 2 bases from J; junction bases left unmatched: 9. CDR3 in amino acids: CASSYSPSGGQAGANVLTF. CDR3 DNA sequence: TGTGCCAGCAGTTACTCGCCTTCAGGGGGCCAAGCTGGGGCCAACGTCCTGACTTTC.

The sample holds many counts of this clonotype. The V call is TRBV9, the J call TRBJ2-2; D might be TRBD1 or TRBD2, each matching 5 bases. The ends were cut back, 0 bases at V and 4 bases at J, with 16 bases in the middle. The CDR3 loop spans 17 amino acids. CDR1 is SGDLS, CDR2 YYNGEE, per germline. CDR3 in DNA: TGTGCCAGCAGCGTAGCCGTGGGGGTCCCGGGCACCGGGGAGCTGTTTTTT. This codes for CASSVAVGVPGTGELFF.

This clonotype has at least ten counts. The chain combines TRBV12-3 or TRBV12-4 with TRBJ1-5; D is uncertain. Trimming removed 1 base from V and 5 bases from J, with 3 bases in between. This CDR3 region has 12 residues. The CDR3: CASSLGDQPQHF. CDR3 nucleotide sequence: TGTGCCAGCAGTTTAGGTGATCAGCCCCAGCATTTT.

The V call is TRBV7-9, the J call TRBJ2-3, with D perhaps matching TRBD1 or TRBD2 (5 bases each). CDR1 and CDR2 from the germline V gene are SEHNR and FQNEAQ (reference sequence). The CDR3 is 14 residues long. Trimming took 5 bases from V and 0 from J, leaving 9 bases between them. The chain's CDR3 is CASSHRDSTDTQYF. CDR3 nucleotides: TGTGCCAGCAGCCACCGGGACAGCACAGATACGCAGTATTTT.

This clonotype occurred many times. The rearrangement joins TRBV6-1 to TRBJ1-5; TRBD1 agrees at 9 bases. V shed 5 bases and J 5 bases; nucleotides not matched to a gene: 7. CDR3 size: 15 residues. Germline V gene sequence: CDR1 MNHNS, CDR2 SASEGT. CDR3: CASSSRDREDQPQHF. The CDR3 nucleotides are TGTGCCAGCAGTAGCAGGGACAGGGAGGATCAGCCCCAGCATTTT.

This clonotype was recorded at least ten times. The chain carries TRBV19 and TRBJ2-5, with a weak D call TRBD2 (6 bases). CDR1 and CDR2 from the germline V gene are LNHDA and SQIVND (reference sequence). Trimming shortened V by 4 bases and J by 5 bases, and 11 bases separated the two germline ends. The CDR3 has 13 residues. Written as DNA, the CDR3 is TGTGCCAGTAGTAGGACGGAGGGGGAGACCCAGTACTTC. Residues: CASSRTEGETQYF.

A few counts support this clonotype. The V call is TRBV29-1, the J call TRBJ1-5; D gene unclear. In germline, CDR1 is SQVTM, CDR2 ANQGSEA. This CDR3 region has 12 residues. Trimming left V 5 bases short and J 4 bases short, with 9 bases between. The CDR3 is CSVTYENQPQHF. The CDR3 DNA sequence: TGCAGCGTTACCTACGAAAATCAGCCCCAGCATTTT.

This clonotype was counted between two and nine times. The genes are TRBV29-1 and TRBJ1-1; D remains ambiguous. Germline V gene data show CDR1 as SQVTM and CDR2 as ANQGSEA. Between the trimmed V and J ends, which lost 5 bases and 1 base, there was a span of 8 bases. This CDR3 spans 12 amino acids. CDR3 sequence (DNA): TGCAGCGTTCGTATCCAGAACACTGAAGCTTTCTTT. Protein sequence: CSVRIQNTEAFF.